Following are 27 T cell receptor beta chains from one sample sequenced in a study of shared clonotypes between healthy human individuals. Sequencing was performed with immunoSEQ multiplex PCR; in TCRdb, only in-frame clones are kept and a portion is missing. The sample has a few million clones; about nine tenths are singletons. Material: naive CD4+ T cells from PBMCs. The sample's subset: CD45RA+ positively selected. The origin of the receptors is a man between 18 and 29 years old in good health. Some clones in this sample may be carry-over from other donors' samples.

The chain uses TRBV5-4 and TRBJ2-7, with D unresolved. The CDR3 is made up of 11 amino acids. Trimming stripped 4 bases from V and 4 bases from J, with 6 bases between. Per the germline V gene, CDR1 is SGHNT and CDR2 is YYREEE (reference sequence). The CDR3 coding sequence is TGTGCCAGCAGCCTCCAATACGAGCAGTACTTC. It codes for CASSLQYEQYF.

This clone was picked up one time. The chain combines TRBV4-2 with TRBJ2-7; 8 nucleotides match TRBD1. The CDR3 has 15 residues. Germline loops: CDR1 LGHNA, CDR2 YNFKEQ. Trimming took 1 base from V and 1 from J; bases not matched to a gene: 3. CDR3 in DNA: TGTGCCAGCAGCCAAGGGGACAGGCAATCCTACGAGCAGTACTTC. Protein: CASSQGDRQSYEQYF.

The rearrangement links TRBV25-1 to TRBJ2-7, with D perhaps assigned TRBD1 or TRBD2 (7 bases each). Germline V gene data show CDR1 as MGHDK and CDR2 as SYGVNS. The CDR3 has 15 amino acids. The germline V and J ends were trimmed by 4 bases and 3 bases, with 16 bases remaining between them. CDR3 sequence reads: CASSATTGEGYEQYF. The CDR3 DNA reads as TGTGCCAGCAGTGCAACTACAGGGGAGGGCTACGAGCAGTACTTC.

The chain combines TRBV28 with TRBJ2-1, with a weak D call TRBD1 (5 bases). Germline V gene data show CDR1 as MDHEN and CDR2 as SYDVKM. The CDR3 runs to 12 residues. V was shortened by 11 bases and J by 2 bases, with 10 bases between the two germline ends. The CDR3 is CACQGTYNEQFF. The CDR3 DNA reads TGTGCCTGCCAGGGTACCTACAATGAGCAGTTCTTC.

This chain links TRBV6-5 with TRBJ2-5; 9 bases align to TRBD1. Trimming removed 2 bases from V and 3 bases from J; junction bases left unmatched: 1. Germline CDR1 MNHEY, CDR2 SVGAGI. The CDR3 is 14 amino acids. CDR3 sequence (DNA): TGTGCCAGCAGTTACGGGGACAGGGAAGAGACCCAGTACTTC. Amino acid sequence: CASSYGDREETQYF.

Turning to this clone: Other DNA sequences in the same sample also yield this CDR3. V is TRBV5-1 and J is TRBJ1-5, with D hard to call. CDR3 length equals 13 residues. Trimming took off 1 base at V and 6 bases at J, with 8 bases between the two ends. Germline V gives CDR1 SGHRS, CDR2 YFSETQ. CDR3 DNA sequence: TGCGCCAGCAGCTTGTCCCCGGGTCAGCCCCAGCATTTT. Its translation is CASSLSPGQPQHF. The full variable domain, in which reference TRBV5-1 and TRBJ1-5 provide the parts outside the CDR3, is KAGVTQTPRYLIKTRGQQVTLSCSPISGHRSVSWYQQTPGQGLQFLFEYFSETQRNKGNFPGRFSGRQFSNSRSEMNVSTLELGDSALYLCASSLSPGQPQHFGDGTRLSIL.

The chain carries TRBV9 and TRBJ2-7, with TRBD2 identical over 7 bases. CDR1 is SGDLS, CDR2 YYNGEE, per germline. The CDR3 loop spans 15 amino acids. V shed 2 bases and J 4 bases; nucleotides not matched to a gene: 9. CDR3 amino acids: CASSVLAVGVYEQYF. In DNA form, the CDR3 reads TGTGCCAGCAGCGTCCTAGCGGTAGGGGTTTACGAGCAGTACTTC. Complete variable domain (other parts from reference TRBV9 and TRBJ2-7): DSGVTQTPKHLITATGQRVTLRCSPRSGDLSVYWYQQSLDQGLQFLIQYYNGEERAKGNILERFSAQQFPDLHSELNLSSLELGDSALYFCASSVLAVGVYEQYFGPGTRLTVT.

This chain uses TRBV10-3 with TRBJ2-2; D assignment may be TRBD1 or TRBD2 (6 bases each). Germline values: CDR1 ENHRY, CDR2 SYGVKD. This CDR3 has 18 amino acids. V was shortened by 4 bases and J by 6 bases, with 24 bases between the two germline ends. The CDR3 spells CAISGGGTSKGDAGELFF. The CDR3 DNA sequence: TGTGCCATCAGTGGAGGGGGGACCAGCAAAGGCGATGCCGGGGAGCTGTTTTTT.

J is TRBJ2-1 and V is TRBV29-1, with D perhaps matching TRBD2 (7 bases). Per germline, CDR1 SQVTM and CDR2 ANQGSEA. Trimming shortened V by 2 bases and J by 0 bases, and 14 bases separated the two germline ends. CDR3 length equals 16 residues. This CDR3 is CSVETGTGGSYNEQFF. CDR3 in DNA: TGCAGCGTTGAAACAGGGACGGGGGGCTCCTACAATGAGCAGTTCTTC.

The genes are TRBV6-6 and TRBJ2-1; 7 nucleotides line up with TRBD1. Germline lookup yields CDR1 MNHNY and CDR2 SVGAGI (reference sequence). The CDR3 extends over 13 amino acids. With 5 bases clipped from V and 8 bases from J, the junction kept 6 bases outside the gene matches. The CDR3 protein is CASSIQGSHEQFF. Written as DNA, the CDR3 is TGTGCCAGCAGTATACAGGGGTCCCATGAGCAGTTCTTC.

The chain links TRBV28 to TRBJ1-2; possible D gene TRBD1, 5 bases. The V end was cut by 2 bases, the J end by 7 bases, with 17 bases between. This CDR3 has 15 residues. The germline V gene encodes CDR1 MDHEN and CDR2 SYDVKM. Here the CDR3 reads CASSLGTPDGSGYTF. Written as DNA, the CDR3 is TGTGCCAGCAGTTTAGGGACTCCGGACGGGAGTGGCTACACCTTC.

V usage is TRBV6-5 and J usage is TRBJ1-4; D not certain. Trimming removed 6 bases at V and 8 bases at J, with 10 bases between. The length of the CDR3 is 12 residues. Germline V gene lookup returns CDR1 MNHEY and CDR2 SVGAGI. CDR3 sequence reads: CASSPLGEKLFF. In DNA, the CDR3 is TGTGCCAGCAGCCCCTTGGGAGAAAAACTGTTTTTT.

This rearrangement joins TRBV27 to TRBJ1-4, with no clear D. This CDR3 contains 12 residues. Trimming pared 6 bases from V and 3 bases from J, leaving 5 bases between. Per the germline V gene, CDR1 is MNHEY and CDR2 is SMNVEV (reference sequence). The CDR3, as DNA: TGTGCCAGCAGGGACCCTAATGAAAAACTGTTTTTT. Its translation is CASRDPNEKLFF.

This rearrangement joins TRBV5-4 to TRBJ1-4; D unresolved. Germline V gene sequence: CDR1 SGHNT, CDR2 YYREEE (reference sequence). With 1 base removed from V and 4 bases from J, the gap between germline ends came to 8 bases. The CDR3 extends over 14 amino acids. The CDR3 reads CASSLTVGNEKLFF. In nucleotides, the CDR3 is TGTGCCAGCAGCTTGACAGTGGGTAATGAAAAACTGTTTTTT. Full variable domain (remainder filled in from reference TRBV5-4 and TRBJ1-4): ETGVTQSPTHLIKTRGQQVTLRCSSQSGHNTVSWYQQALGQGPQFIFQYYREEENGRGNFPPRFSGLQFPNYSSELNVNALELDDSALYLCASSLTVGNEKLFFGSGTQLSVL.

This chain links TRBV2 with TRBJ2-2; 10 positions match TRBD1. The CDR3 runs 15 residues. Trimming removed 8 bases from V and 3 bases from J; junction bases left unmatched: 6. CDR1 is SNHLY, CDR2 FYNNEI, per germline. Here the CDR3 reads CASVMGQGYTGELFF. The CDR3 region has the DNA TGTGCCAGCGTTATGGGACAGGGGTACACCGGGGAGCTGTTTTTT.

The chain carries TRBV9 and TRBJ1-4; D is uncertain. The CDR3 totals 9 residues. The germline CDR1 and CDR2 sequences are SGDLS and YYNGEE. The DNA for the CDR3 is TGTGCGGGTGAAGAAAAACTGTTTTTT. Its translation is CAGEEKLFF.

About this clone: The same CDR3 arises from other DNA sequences in this sample as well. The V call is TRBV18, the J call TRBJ1-2, with D unresolved. The CDR3 covers 14 residues. CDR1 and CDR2 from the germline V gene are KGHSH and LQKENI. V was pared by 3 bases and J by 8 bases, with 16 bases between. The CDR3 nucleotides are TGTGCCAGCTCACCTCCCGGGAGGGCGGGCGGCTACACCTTC. Protein: CASSPPGRAGGYTF. Full variable domain (missing parts from reference TRBV18 and TRBJ1-2): NAGVMQNPRHLVRRRGQEARLRCSPMKGHSHVYWYRQLPEEGLKFMVYLQKENIIDESGMPKERFSAEFPKEGPSILRIQQVVRGDSAAYFCASSPPGRAGGYTFGSGTRLTVV.

As DNA, the CDR3 is TGTGCCAGCAACGAAGGGCAGGGGGTCTCGAATGAGCAGTTCTTC. It yields the protein CASNEGQGVSNEQFF. The rearrangement links TRBV6-6 to TRBJ2-1; TRBD1 matches at 7 bases. This CDR3 has 15 residues. Trimming took 7 bases from V and 7 from J; bases not matched to a gene: 13. CDR1 MNHNY and CDR2 SVGAGI come from the germline V gene (reference sequence).

V usage is TRBV19 and J usage is TRBJ2-7; 8 nucleotides align to TRBD1. V lost 7 bases and J lost 6; bases outside the gene matches: 11. The CDR3 consists of 14 residues. Looked up from germline, CDR1 is LNHDA and CDR2 is SQIVND (reference sequence). CDR3 bases: TGTGCCAGTATGGCAGGGGGCGCGTTTCTCGAGCAGTACTTC. Its translation: CASMAGGAFLEQYF.

This clone has just a few counts. The genes are TRBV10-3 and TRBJ1-5; D gene unclear. CDR1 and CDR2 from the germline V gene are ENHRY and SYGVKD. The CDR3 is made up of 15 amino acids. With 10 bases removed from V and 6 bases from J, the gap between germline ends came to 22 bases. This chain's CDR3 is CATASIEGSGQPQHF. The CDR3, as DNA: TGTGCCACCGCATCGATTGAGGGCTCGGGTCAGCCCCAGCATTTT.

The chain employs TRBV15 and TRBJ2-7; 13 positions match TRBD2. The germline V gene has CDR1 LNHNV and CDR2 YYDKDF (reference sequence). The V and J ends lost 5 bases and 0 bases, in that order; junction bases with no gene match: 10. This CDR3 region has 18 residues. The CDR3 reads CATSLPGLAGRTSYEQYF. The CDR3 DNA follows: TGTGCCACCAGCCTTCCGGGACTAGCGGGAAGAACCTCCTACGAGCAGTACTTC. The whole variable domain, filled in from reference TRBV15 and TRBJ2-7, reads DAMVIQNPRYQVTQFGKPVTLSCSQTLNHNVMYWYQQKSSQAPKLLFHYYDKDFNNEADTPDNFQSRRPNTSFCFLDIRSPGLGDTAMYLCATSLPGLAGRTSYEQYFGPGTRLTVT.

The sample holds a few counts of this clone. This sequence joins TRBV2 and TRBJ1-1; no reliable D call. Germline V lookup: CDR1 SNHLY, CDR2 FYNNEI. The CDR3 is 14 amino acids. Trimming removed 6 bases at V and 0 bases at J, with 11 bases between. The chain's CDR3 is CASSAMSLNTEAFF. The CDR3 nucleotides read TGTGCCAGCAGCGCCATGTCCTTGAACACTGAAGCTTTCTTT. The full variable domain, completed using reference TRBV2 and TRBJ1-1, is EPEVTQTPSHQVTQMGQEVILRCVPISNHLYFYWYRQILGQKVEFLVSFYNNEISEKSEIFDDQFSVERPDGSNFTLKIRSTKLEDSAMYFCASSAMSLNTEAFFGQGTRLTVV.

J is TRBJ1-5 and V is TRBV10-3; no reliable D call. CDR1 is ENHRY, CDR2 SYGVKD, per germline. CDR3 length: 14 residues. Trimming shortened V by 2 bases and J by 7 bases, and 12 bases separated the two germline ends. The CDR3, as DNA: TGTGCCATCAGTGAGGCTGGAGGGTTGCAGCCCCAGCATTTT. Its protein product is CAISEAGGLQPQHF.

The chain uses TRBV6-5 and TRBJ2-3; D may be TRBD1 (5 bases). With 2 bases removed from V and 0 bases from J, the gap between germline ends came to 9 bases. From germline, CDR1 is MNHEY and CDR2 SVGAGI. The CDR3 extends over 15 amino acids. The CDR3 region is CASSYAGYSTDTQYF. The CDR3 DNA reads TGTGCCAGCAGTTACGCAGGGTACAGCACAGATACGCAGTATTTT.

The V and J genes are TRBV9 and TRBJ2-5; D is uncertain. The CDR3 runs 14 residues. The V gene lost 0 bases and the J gene lost 5 bases, with 11 bases spanning the gap. Germline assignment: CDR1 SGDLS and CDR2 YYNGEE. The CDR3, as DNA: TGTGCCAGCAGCGTAGCCCCCTCCCGGGAGACCCAGTACTTC. Translating gives CASSVAPSRETQYF.

The V and J genes are TRBV27 and TRBJ2-7; D gene uncertain. V was shortened by 6 bases and J by 3 bases, with 18 bases between the two germline ends. The CDR3 length is 15 residues. Germline V CDR1 and CDR2: MNHEY, SMNVEV (reference sequence). CDR3 in DNA: TGTGCCAGCAGCCTTAGCAGGACCACAAACTACGAGCAGTACTTC. Translation: CASSLSRTTNYEQYF.

The chain is built from TRBV5-1 and TRBJ1-1; 8 nucleotides line up with TRBD1. The CDR3 is 16 residues long. Germline CDR1 reads SGHRS; CDR2 reads YFSETQ. The junction had 11 bases not matched to a gene; V was cut back by 2 bases and J by 5 bases. Here the CDR3 reads CASSLARSRGHTEAFF. The CDR3 DNA is TGCGCCAGCAGCTTAGCCCGGAGCAGGGGGCATACTGAAGCTTTCTTT.